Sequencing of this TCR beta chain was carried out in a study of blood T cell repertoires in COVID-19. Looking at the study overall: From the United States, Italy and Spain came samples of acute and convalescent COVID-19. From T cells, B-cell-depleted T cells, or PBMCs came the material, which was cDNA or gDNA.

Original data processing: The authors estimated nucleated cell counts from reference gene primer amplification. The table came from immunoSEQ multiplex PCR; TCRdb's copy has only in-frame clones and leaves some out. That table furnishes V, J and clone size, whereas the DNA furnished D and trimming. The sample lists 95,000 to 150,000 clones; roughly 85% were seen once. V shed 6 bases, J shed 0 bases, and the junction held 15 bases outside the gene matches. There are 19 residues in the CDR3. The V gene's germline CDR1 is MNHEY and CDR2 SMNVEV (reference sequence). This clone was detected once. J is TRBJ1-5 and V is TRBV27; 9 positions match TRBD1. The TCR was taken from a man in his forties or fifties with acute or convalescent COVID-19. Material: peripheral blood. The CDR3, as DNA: TGTGCCAGCAGCTCCCGAGGGAACAGGGGGCCCTATAGCAATCAGCCCCAGCATTTT. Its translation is CASSSRGNRGPYSNQPQHF.